The text below deals with one T cell receptor (beta chain). What it binds is unknown. One junction end does not reproduce the germline sequence, and a read error may be involved. This record belongs to a study of chemoradiotherapy in HPV16-positive cancers. Findings and caveats of the study: Only a couple of HPV16-positive patients supplied the functional HPV-specificity definition.

The CDR3 contains 13 residues. The germline CDR1 and CDR2 sequences are SSHAT and FNYEAQ (reference sequence). TCRdb's table, derived via immunoSEQ multiplex PCR, lists solely in-frame clones and lacks some. The table records about 12,000 clones, more than 65% of them present only once. This TCR was sampled from a human donor with HPV-associated anogenital cancer. V usage is TRBV7-7 and J usage is TRBJ2-5, with a weak D call TRBD1 (6 bases). This sample was gathered from a patient who underwent chemoradiotherapy. The CDR3 spells CASSPSGAETQYF. CDR3 in DNA: TGTGCTAGCAGCCCCTCAGGGGCAGAGACCCAGTACTTC.